This TCR beta chain was recovered during a study of shared clonotypes between healthy human individuals. Germline V CDR1 and CDR2: SGHNT, YENEEA. Trimming cost V 2 bases and J 7 bases; bases outside gene matches: 9. This CDR3 comprises 17 residues. Positive CCR7 selection of CD45RO-negative cells yielded the naive CD8 cells, and terminally differentiated effector memory CD45RA+ cells were excluded. Over several immunoSEQ plates, each subset's genomic DNA was distributed in even portions. The assay was immunoSEQ multiplex PCR, and TCRdb's table has in-frame clones only and misses some. There are roughly 2.1 million clones in the sample; just over 90% occur only once, and under 2% lies in the top ten.

This sequence originates from a young man in good health. Some clones in this sample may be carry-over from other donors' samples. The rearrangement links TRBV11-3 to TRBJ2-2; TRBD2 aligns across 11 bases. The sample consisted of naive CD8+ T cells from PBMCs. CDR3 region: CASSLIHTSGSYGELFF. CDR3 in DNA: TGTGCCAGCAGCTTAATCCACACTAGCGGGAGTTACGGGGAGCTGTTTTTT.